This T cell receptor beta chain was identified during a study of T cell changes during pregnancy in multiple sclerosis. Generated by immunoSEQ multiplex PCR, the TCRdb table keeps only in-frame clones and is missing some. The sample lists over 65,000 clones, 75% to 95% occurring once. V lost 5 bases and J lost 3, with 10 bases in between. The V gene's germline CDR1 is GTSNPN and CDR2 SVGIG (reference sequence). CDR3 length: 12 residues. The sample consisted of peripheral blood, taken in the second trimester of pregnancy. This chain connects TRBV30 to TRBJ2-5, with D tentatively TRBD2 (6 bases). The sequence was obtained from a female donor with multiple sclerosis, enrolled in a pregnancy study. The CDR3 reads CAWGDFKETQYF. The DNA of the CDR3 is TGTGCCTGGGGGGACTTTAAAGAGACCCAGTACTTC. Based on the CDR3 plus reference TRBV30 and TRBJ2-5, the full variable domain is SQTIHQWPATLVQPVGSPLSLECTVEGTSNPNLYWYRQAAGRGLQLLFYSVGIGQISSEVPQNLSASRPQDRQFILSSKKLLLSDSGFYLCAWGDFKETQYFGPGTRLLVL.